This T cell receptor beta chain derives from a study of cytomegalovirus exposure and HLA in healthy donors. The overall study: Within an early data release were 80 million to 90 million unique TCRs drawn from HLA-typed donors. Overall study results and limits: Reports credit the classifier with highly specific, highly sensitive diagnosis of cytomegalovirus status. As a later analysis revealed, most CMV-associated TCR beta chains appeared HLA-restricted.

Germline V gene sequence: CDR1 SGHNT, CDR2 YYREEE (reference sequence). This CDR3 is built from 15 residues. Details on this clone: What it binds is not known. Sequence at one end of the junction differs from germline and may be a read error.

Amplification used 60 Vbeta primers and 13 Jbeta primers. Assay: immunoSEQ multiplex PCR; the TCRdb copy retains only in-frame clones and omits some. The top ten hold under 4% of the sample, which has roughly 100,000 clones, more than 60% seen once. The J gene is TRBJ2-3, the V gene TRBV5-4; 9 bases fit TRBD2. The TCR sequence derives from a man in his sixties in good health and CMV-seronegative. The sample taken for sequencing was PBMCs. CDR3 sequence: CASSLAGTSTNTQYF. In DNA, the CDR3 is TGTGCCAGCAGCTTGGCAGGGACTAGCACAAATACGCAGTATTTT.